This T cell receptor beta chain originates from a study of T cell responses to AZD1222 COVID-19 vaccine. Findings and caveats of the study: The donors showed a predominance of white British ancestry and of females, with possible underestimation of clonal diversity. As reported, nearly half of all spike-specific TCRs target variant regions that are unmutated. Baseline seropositivity characterized only 5 or 6 AZD1222 recipients.

There are 14 residues in the CDR3. J gave up 4 bases and V 4 bases, and 4 bases lay outside the gene matches. The germline gives CDR1 MNHEY, CDR2 SVGAGI. Repertoires were generated with immunoSEQ multiplex PCR, while TCRdb's copy carries only in-frame clones and drops some. The repertoire holds around 80,000 clones, with 83% as singletons. Details on this clone: Its cognate antigen is unknown.

The input for sequencing was peripheral blood, taken 28 days after the second AZD1222 dose. The source is an adult who received the AZD1222 COVID-19 vaccine. The rearrangement links TRBV6-5 to TRBJ1-2; 9 bases line up with TRBD1. The CDR3 DNA reads as TGTGCCAGCAGTTTGGGACAGGGTACCTATGGCTACACCTTC. Protein: CASSLGQGTYGYTF.